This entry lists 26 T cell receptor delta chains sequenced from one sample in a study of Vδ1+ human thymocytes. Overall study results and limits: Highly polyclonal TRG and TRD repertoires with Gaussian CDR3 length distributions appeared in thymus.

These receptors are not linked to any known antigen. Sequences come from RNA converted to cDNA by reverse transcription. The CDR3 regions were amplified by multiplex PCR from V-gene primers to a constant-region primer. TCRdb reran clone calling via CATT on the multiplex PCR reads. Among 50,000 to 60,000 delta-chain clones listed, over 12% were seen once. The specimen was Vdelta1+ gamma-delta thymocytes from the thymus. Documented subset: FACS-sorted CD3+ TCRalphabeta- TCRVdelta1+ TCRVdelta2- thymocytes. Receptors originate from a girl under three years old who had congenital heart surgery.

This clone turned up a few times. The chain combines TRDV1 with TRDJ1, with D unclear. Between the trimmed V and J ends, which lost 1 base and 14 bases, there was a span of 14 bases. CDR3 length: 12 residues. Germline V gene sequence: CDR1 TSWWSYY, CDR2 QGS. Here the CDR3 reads CALGEPHQKFIF. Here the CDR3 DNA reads TGTGCTCTTGGGGAACCTCACCAGAAGTTTATCTTT.

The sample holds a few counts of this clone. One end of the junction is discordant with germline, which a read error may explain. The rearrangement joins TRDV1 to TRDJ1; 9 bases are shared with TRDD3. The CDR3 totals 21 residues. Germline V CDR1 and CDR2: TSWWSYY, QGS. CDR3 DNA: TGTGCTCTTGGGGAAGGTTCTTCCACAGTGTGGGGGATATCCATCACCGATAAGCTCATCTTT. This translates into CALGEGSSTVWGISITDKLIF.

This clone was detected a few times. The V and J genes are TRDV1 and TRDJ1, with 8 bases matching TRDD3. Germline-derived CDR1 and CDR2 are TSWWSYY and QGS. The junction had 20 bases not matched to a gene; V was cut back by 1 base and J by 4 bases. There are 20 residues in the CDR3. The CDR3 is CALGEPTSTGGPRKFDKLIF. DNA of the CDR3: TGTGCTCTTGGGGAACCCACATCTACTGGGGGTCCTCGGAAGTTCGATAAACTCATCTTT.

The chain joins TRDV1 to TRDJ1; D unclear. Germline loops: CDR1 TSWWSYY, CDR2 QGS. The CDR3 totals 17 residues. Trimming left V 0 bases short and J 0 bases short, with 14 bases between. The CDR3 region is CALGELSRRAHTDKLIF. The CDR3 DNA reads TGTGCTCTTGGGGAACTAAGCAGGCGGGCCCACACCGATAAACTCATCTTT.

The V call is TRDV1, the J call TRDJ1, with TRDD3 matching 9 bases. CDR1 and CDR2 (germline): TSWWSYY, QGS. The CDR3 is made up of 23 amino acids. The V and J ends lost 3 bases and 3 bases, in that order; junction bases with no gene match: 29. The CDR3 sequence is CALGESPKVLHPYWGTRSDKLIF. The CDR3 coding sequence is TGTGCTCTTGGGGAGTCACCGAAGGTCCTACACCCGTACTGGGGGACACGGTCCGATAAACTCATCTTT.

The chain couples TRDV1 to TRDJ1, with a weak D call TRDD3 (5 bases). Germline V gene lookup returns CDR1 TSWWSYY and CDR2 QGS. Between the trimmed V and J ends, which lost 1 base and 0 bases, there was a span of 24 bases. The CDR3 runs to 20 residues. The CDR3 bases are TGTGCTCTTGGGGAACCCATTCCGCCGGGGGTTAATGCGTACACCGATAAACTCATCTTT. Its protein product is CALGEPIPPGVNAYTDKLIF.

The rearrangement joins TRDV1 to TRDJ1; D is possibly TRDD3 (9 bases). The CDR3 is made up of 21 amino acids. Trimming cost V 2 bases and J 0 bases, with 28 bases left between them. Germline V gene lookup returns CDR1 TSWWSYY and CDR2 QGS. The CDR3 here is CALGEDFLRSTGGTYTDKLIF. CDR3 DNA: TGTGCTCTTGGGGAAGACTTCCTACGAAGTACTGGGGGAACGTACACCGATAAACTCATCTTT.

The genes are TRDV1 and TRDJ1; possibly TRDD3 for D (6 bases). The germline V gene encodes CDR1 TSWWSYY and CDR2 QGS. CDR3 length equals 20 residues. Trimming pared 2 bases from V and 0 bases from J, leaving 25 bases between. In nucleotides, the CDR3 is TGTGCTCTTGGGGAAGGGTCGGAACTACTCGAGGGGGGGAACACCGATAAACTCATCTTT. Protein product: CALGEGSELLEGGNTDKLIF.

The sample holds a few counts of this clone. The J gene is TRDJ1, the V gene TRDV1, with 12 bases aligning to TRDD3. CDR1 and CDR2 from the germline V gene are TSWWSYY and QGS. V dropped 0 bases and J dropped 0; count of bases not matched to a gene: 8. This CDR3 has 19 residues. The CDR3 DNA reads TGTGCTCTTGGGGAACTATTGCCTCTGGGGGATACGCACACCGATAAACTCATCTTT. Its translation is CALGELLPLGDTHTDKLIF.

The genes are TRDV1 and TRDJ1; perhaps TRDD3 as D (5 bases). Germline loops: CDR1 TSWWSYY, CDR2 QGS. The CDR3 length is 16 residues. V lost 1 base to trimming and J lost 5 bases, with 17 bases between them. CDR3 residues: CALGERDRQGTDKLIF. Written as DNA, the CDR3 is TGTGCTCTTGGGGAACGGGACCGACAGGGGACTGATAAACTCATCTTT.

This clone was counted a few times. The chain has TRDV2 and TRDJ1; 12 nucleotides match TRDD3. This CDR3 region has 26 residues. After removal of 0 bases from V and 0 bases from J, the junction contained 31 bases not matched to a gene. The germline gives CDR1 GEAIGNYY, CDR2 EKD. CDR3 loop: CACDTSPWTDYWGILLPTGYTDKLIF. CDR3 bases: TGTGCCTGTGACACCAGTCCCTGGACCGATTACTGGGGGATACTTCTCCCCACCGGGTACACCGATAAACTCATCTTT.

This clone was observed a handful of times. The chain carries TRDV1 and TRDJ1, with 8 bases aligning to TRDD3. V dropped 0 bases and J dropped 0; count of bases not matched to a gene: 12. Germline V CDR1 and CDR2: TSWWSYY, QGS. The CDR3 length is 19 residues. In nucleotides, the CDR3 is TGTGCTCTTGGGGAACTGGGCCCCAGCTGGGGGAAAAACACCGATAAACTCATCTTT. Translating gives CALGELGPSWGKNTDKLIF.

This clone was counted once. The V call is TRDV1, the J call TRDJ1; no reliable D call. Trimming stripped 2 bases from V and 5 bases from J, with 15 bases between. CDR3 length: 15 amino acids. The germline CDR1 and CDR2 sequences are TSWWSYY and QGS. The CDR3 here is CALGEGRTRGDKLIF. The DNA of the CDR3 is TGTGCTCTTGGGGAAGGCCGGACCCGTGGGGATAAACTCATCTTT.

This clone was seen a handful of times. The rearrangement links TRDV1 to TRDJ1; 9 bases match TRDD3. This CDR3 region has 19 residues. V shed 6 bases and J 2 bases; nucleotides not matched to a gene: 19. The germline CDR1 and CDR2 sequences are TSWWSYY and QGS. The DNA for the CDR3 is TGTGCTCTTGGAGAAGGCCTTCTCACGGGGGGGATACCTACCGATAAACTCATCTTT. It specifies CALGEGLLTGGIPTDKLIF.

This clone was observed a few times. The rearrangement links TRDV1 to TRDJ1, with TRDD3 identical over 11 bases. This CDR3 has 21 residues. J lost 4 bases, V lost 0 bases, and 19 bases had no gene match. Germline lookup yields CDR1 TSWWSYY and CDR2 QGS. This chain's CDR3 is CALGELSRFLRHWGIIDKLIF. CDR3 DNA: TGTGCTCTTGGGGAACTTTCCCGCTTCCTACGCCACTGGGGGATAATCGATAAACTCATCTTT.

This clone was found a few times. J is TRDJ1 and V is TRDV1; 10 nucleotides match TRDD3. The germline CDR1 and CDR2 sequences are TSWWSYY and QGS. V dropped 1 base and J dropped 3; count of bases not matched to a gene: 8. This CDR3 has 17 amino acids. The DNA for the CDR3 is TGTGCTCTTGGGGAACGTACGAGGGGGATACGGCCCGATAAACTCATCTTT. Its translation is CALGERTRGIRPDKLIF.

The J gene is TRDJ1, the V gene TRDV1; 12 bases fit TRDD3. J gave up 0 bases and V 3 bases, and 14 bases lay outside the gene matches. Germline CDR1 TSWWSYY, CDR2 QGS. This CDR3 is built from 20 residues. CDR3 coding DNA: TGTGCTCTTGGGGAGGGATTATACTGGGGGATACCAACCTACACCGATAAACTCATCTTT. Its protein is CALGEGLYWGIPTYTDKLIF.

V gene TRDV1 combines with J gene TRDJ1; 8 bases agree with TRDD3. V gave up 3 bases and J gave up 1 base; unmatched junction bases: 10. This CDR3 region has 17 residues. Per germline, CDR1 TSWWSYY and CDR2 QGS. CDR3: CALGEGWGIMGTDKLIF. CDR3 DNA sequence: TGTGCTCTTGGGGAGGGTTGGGGGATCATGGGCACCGATAAACTCATCTTT.

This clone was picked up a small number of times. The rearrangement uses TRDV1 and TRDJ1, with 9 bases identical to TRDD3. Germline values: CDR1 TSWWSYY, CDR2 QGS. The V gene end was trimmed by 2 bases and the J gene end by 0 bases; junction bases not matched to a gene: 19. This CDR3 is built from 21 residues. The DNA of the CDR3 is TGTGCTCTTGGGGAAAACTGGGGGAGGTGGCTGAGGCGACATTACACCGATAAACTCATCTTT. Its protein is CALGENWGRWLRRHYTDKLIF.

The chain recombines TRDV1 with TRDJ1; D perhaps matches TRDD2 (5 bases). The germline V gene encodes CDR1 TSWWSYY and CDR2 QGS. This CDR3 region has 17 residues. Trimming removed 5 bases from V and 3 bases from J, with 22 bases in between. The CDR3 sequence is CALGKTRRLHCADKLIF. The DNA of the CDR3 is TGTGCTCTTGGGAAAACTCGACGCCTTCACTGCGCCGATAAACTCATCTTT.

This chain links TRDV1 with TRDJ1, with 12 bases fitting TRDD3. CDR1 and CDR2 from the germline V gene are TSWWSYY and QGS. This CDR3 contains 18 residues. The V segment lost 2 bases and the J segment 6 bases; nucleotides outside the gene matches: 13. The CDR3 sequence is CALGEVRTRLGDTHKLIF. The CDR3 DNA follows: TGTGCTCTTGGGGAAGTGAGAACACGACTGGGGGATACACATAAACTCATCTTT.

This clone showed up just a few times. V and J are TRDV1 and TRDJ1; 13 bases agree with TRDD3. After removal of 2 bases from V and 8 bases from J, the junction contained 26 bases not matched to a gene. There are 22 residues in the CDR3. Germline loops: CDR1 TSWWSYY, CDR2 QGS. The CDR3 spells CALGETKALYWGIRVGCHKLIF. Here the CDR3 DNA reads TGTGCTCTTGGGGAAACGAAGGCCCTGTACTGGGGGATACGCGTCGGTTGTCACAAACTCATCTTT.

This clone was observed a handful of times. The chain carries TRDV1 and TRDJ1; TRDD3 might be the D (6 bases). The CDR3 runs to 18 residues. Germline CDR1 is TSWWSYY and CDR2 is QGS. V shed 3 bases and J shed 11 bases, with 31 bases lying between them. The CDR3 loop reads CALGDPIPSWSSTWGLIF. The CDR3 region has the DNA TGTGCTCTTGGGGACCCGATTCCGTCTTGGTCCTCAACATGGGGGCTCATCTTT.

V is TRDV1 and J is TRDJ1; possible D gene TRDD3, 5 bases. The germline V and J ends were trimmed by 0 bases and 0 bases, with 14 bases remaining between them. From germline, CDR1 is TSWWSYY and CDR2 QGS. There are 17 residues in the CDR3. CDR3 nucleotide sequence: TGTGCTCTTGGGGAACTTACAGGGGGGTTGTACACCGATAAACTCATCTTT. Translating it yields CALGELTGGLYTDKLIF.

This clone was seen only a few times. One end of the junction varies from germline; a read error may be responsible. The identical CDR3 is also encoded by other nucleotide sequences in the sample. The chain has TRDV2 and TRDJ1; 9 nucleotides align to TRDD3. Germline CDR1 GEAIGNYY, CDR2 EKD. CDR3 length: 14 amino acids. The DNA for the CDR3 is TGTGCCTGTGACACGTCCCGGGGGATACATAAACTCATCTTC. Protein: CACDTSRGIHKLIF.

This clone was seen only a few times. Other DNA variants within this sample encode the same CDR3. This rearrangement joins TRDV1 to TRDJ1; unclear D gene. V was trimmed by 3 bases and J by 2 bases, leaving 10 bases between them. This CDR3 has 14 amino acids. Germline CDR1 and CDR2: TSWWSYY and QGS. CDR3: CALGEPGRTDKLIF. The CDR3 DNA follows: TGTGCTCTTGGGGAGCCAGGGAGGACCGATAAACTCATCTTT.